Listed here are 20 T cell receptor beta chains from one sample, sequenced in a study of breast tumors, draining lymph nodes, adjacent tissues. TCRdb ran MiXCR on the multiplex PCR reads and lists one entry per CDR3 protein. The sample shows about 15,000 distinct CDR3 sequences, around 55% of them seen only once. The sequenced sample consisted of tumor-adjacent breast tissue. The receptors here all came from a female donor with breast cancer. Some clones in this sample may be carry-over from other donors' samples.

Only a few counts were recorded for this clonotype. J is TRBJ2-7 and V is TRBV29-1; D might be TRBD2 (6 bases). Germline assignment: CDR1 SQVTM and CDR2 ANQGSEA. V lost 3 bases and J 3 bases, leaving 6 bases between the germline ends. This CDR3 spans 11 amino acids. The CDR3 reads CSVEGGYEQYF. Here the CDR3 DNA reads TGCAGCGTTGAGGGAGGCTACGAGCAGTACTTC.

Concerning this clonotype: Its ends do not fully match the called genes, so a read error is possible. This sequence joins TRBV6-5 and TRBJ2-7; 9 nucleotides match TRBD2. Germline CDR1 MNHEY, CDR2 SVGAGI. This CDR3 is built from 15 residues. The CDR3 is CAGSSWTSAGFEQCF. The CDR3, as DNA: TGTGCCGGCAGTTCCTGGACTAGCGCGGGATTCGAGCAGTGCTTC.

This chain links TRBV11-2 with TRBJ2-3; tentatively, D is TRBD1 or TRBD2 (6 bases each). The germline V gene has CDR1 SGHAT and CDR2 FQNNGV. Trimming shortened V by 1 base and J by 4 bases, and 15 bases separated the two germline ends. The CDR3 contains 16 residues. CDR3: CASSLVFEGGSDTQYF. DNA for the CDR3: TGTGCCAGCAGCTTAGTCTTTGAGGGGGGCTCAGATACGCAGTATTTT.

By its share, this clonotype is medium-sized (0.01 to 0.1%). This chain links TRBV5-1 with TRBJ1-3; D is uncertain. The length of the CDR3 is 18 residues. Germline V gene lookup returns CDR1 SGHRS and CDR2 YFSETQ. Trimming shortened V by 4 bases and J by 0 bases, and 20 bases separated the two germline ends. The DNA of the CDR3 is TGCGCCAGCAGCCTGACGGGTTCCCAAAGCTTCTCTGGAAACACCATATATTTT. Translated, it gives CASSLTGSQSFSGNTIYF.

CDR3 DNA sequence: TGTGCCAGCAGTGAAGCGGTTTGGGGATATTTCCCCCTCCACTTT. Protein product: CASSEAVWGYFPLHF. This chain connects TRBV2 to TRBJ1-6, with D unresolved. Per germline, CDR1 SNHLY and CDR2 FYNNEI. There are 15 residues in the CDR3. Trimming shortened V by 0 bases and J by 13 bases, and 16 bases separated the two germline ends.

This clonotype was detected once. This chain links TRBV9 with TRBJ2-5, with 11 bases identical to TRBD2. Germline V gene lookup returns CDR1 SGDLS and CDR2 YYNGEE. CDR3 size: 16 residues. The V segment lost 4 bases and the J segment 0 bases; nucleotides outside the gene matches: 5. The DNA of the CDR3 is TGTGCCAGCAGCACCCGGACTAGCGGGTACCAAGAGACCCAGTACTTC. Translating gives CASSTRTSGYQETQYF.

There are many counts of this clonotype. The chain joins TRBV5-1 to TRBJ2-3; 12 nucleotides match TRBD1. The CDR3 covers 16 residues. CDR1 and CDR2 (germline): SGHRS, YFSETQ. With 1 base clipped from V and 4 bases from J, the junction kept 4 bases outside the gene matches. The CDR3 spells CASSLRGTGGADTQYF. CDR3 sequence (DNA): TGCGCCAGCAGCTTGAGAGGGACAGGGGGCGCAGATACGCAGTATTTT.

By its share, this clonotype is medium-sized. The chain joins TRBV5-5 to TRBJ2-3; 8 positions agree with TRBD2. V lost 0 bases, J lost 2 bases, and 5 bases stayed unmatched. Germline CDR1 is SGHKS and CDR2 is YYEKEE (reference sequence). The CDR3 covers 16 residues. CDR3 sequence: CASSLGTGGNTDTQYF. The CDR3 region has the DNA TGTGCCAGCAGCTTGGGAACGGGAGGGAACACAGATACGCAGTATTTT.

The chain is built from TRBV5-1 and TRBJ2-2; 12 positions agree with TRBD2. Trimming took 3 bases from V and 5 from J; bases not matched to a gene: 11. The V gene's germline CDR1 is SGHRS and CDR2 YFSETQ. The CDR3 runs to 18 residues. The CDR3 DNA follows: TGCGCCAGCAGCTCCAGGGCTAGCGGGGGGGCACGGACCGGGGAGCTGTTTTTT. It is translated as CASSSRASGGARTGELFF.

This clonotype is termed medium-sized (0.01 to 0.1%). The J gene is TRBJ1-2, the V gene TRBV7-9, with D perhaps matching TRBD1 (6 bases). Germline V gives CDR1 SEHNR, CDR2 FQNEAQ (reference sequence). CDR3 length equals 14 residues. V shed 8 bases and J shed 3 bases, with 16 bases lying between them. CDR3 in amino acids: CASEGGGRYYGYTF. The CDR3 DNA reads TGTGCCAGCGAGGGGGGGGGACGATACTATGGCTACACCTTC.

Points on this clonotype: One end of the junction is discordant with germline, which a read error may explain. The V call is TRBV19, the J call TRBJ1-2; D is undetermined. The CDR3 covers 14 residues. Per germline, CDR1 LNHDA and CDR2 SQIVND (reference sequence). CDR3 region: CASSIANDNYAYAF. CDR3 bases: TGTGCCAGTAGTATAGCGAATGATAACTATGCCTACGCCTTC. The full variable domain, rest sourced from reference TRBV19 and TRBJ1-2, is DGGITQSPKYLFRKEGQNVTLSCEQNLNHDAMYWYRQDPGQGLRLIYYSQIVNDFQKGDIAEGYSVSREKKESFPLTVTSAQKNPTAFYLCASSIANDNYAYAFGSGTRLTVV.

This clonotype was recorded once. The chain recombines TRBV20-1 with TRBJ2-7; D may correspond to TRBD1 or TRBD2 (5 bases each). Germline assignment: CDR1 DFQATT and CDR2 SNEGSKA (reference sequence). CDR3 length: 14 residues. V was cut by 5 bases and J by 6 bases, with 20 bases left in between. This CDR3 reads CSAGPGQSPSEQYF. CDR3 nucleotide sequence: TGCAGTGCTGGGCCGGGGCAGTCCCCCTCCGAGCAGTACTTC.

CDR3: CASSEQGLPYEQYF. In DNA form, the CDR3 reads TGCGCCAGCAGCGAACAGGGACTGCCCTACGAGCAGTACTTC. J is TRBJ2-7 and V is TRBV5-1; either TRBD1 or TRBD2 may fit D (6 bases each). This CDR3 contains 14 residues. Trimming cost V 4 bases and J 2 bases, with 13 bases left between them. Germline V lookup: CDR1 SGHRS, CDR2 YFSETQ. Together with reference TRBV5-1 and TRBJ2-7, the CDR3 gives the full variable domain: KAGVTQTPRYLIKTRGQQVTLSCSPISGHRSVSWYQQTPGQGLQFLFEYFSETQRNKGNFPGRFSGRQFSNSRSEMNVSTLELGDSALYLCASSEQGLPYEQYFGPGTRLTVT.

The rearrangement uses TRBV6-5 and TRBJ1-3; tentatively, D is TRBD1 (5 bases). The CDR3 is made up of 17 amino acids. V shed 2 bases and J shed 2 bases, with 16 bases lying between them. Germline CDR1 reads MNHEY; CDR2 reads SVGAGI. CDR3 sequence: CASSYGKQDSTGNTIYF. The DNA for the CDR3 is TGTGCCAGCAGTTACGGTAAACAGGACTCTACTGGAAACACCATATATTTT.

This clonotype ranks as medium-sized. The chain carries TRBV20-1 and TRBJ2-1; possibly TRBD1 for D (6 bases). The CDR3 has 13 residues. Trimming took off 1 base at V and 5 bases at J, with 9 bases between the two ends. Germline assignment: CDR1 DFQATT and CDR2 SNEGSKA (reference sequence). In DNA form, the CDR3 reads TGCAGTGCTAGAGTGCCAGGGGACAATGAGCAGTTCTTC. It yields the protein CSARVPGDNEQFF.

A word on this clonotype: The conserved phenylalanine or tryptophan is not found at the CDR3 terminus, so this likely reflects a read error. This sequence joins TRBV7-8 and TRBJ1-6; D may be TRBD1 (5 bases). This CDR3 has 16 residues. Trimming shortened V by 5 bases and J by 13 bases, and 24 bases separated the two germline ends. The germline gives CDR1 SGHVS, CDR2 FQNEAQ. For the CDR3, the DNA is TGTGCCAGCAGCCAAGGGCGTACAGGACCCGAGTCGCCCCTCCACCTT. Its translation is CASSQGRTGPESPLHL.

In regard to this clonotype: Since the CDR3 does not end with the conserved phenylalanine or tryptophan, this likely comes from a read error. The V call is TRBV20-1, the J call TRBJ2-3; TRBD2 might be the D (5 bases). CDR3 length: 18 amino acids. The V end was cut by 1 base, the J end by 7 bases, with 27 bases between. Germline CDR1 reads DFQATT; CDR2 reads SNEGSKA (reference sequence). The CDR3 DNA is TGCAGTGCTAGAGGCTATCTCGGTGACGTGGGAGAGGGAAATACGCAGTATTCT. This gives the protein CSARGYLGDVGEGNTQYS.

This clonotype was observed a handful of times. CDR3 residues: CSASAGTGWYEQYF. CDR3 DNA: TGCAGTGCTAGCGCAGGGACAGGCTGGTACGAGCAGTACTTC. This rearrangement joins TRBV20-1 to TRBJ2-7, with 8 bases lining up with TRBD1. CDR3 length: 14 residues. Trimming took 3 bases from V and 4 from J; bases not matched to a gene: 8. Germline lookup yields CDR1 DFQATT and CDR2 SNEGSKA (reference sequence).

This clonotype was seen ten or more times. The chain combines TRBV6-1 with TRBJ2-7, with 9 bases matching TRBD2. This CDR3 is built from 18 residues. The J segment lost 3 bases and the V segment lost 0 bases, leaving 12 bases of the junction unmatched. The germline V gene has CDR1 MNHNS and CDR2 SASEGT. The DNA of the CDR3 is TGTGCCAGCAGTGAAGCCGTGGGGGGGCGGGGGGGCGTCTACGAGCAGTACTTC. Translated: CASSEAVGGRGGVYEQYF.

V and J are TRBV2 and TRBJ1-6; D perhaps matches TRBD1 (5 bases). Trimming pared 3 bases from V and 10 bases from J, leaving 13 bases between. CDR3 length equals 14 residues. CDR1 is SNHLY, CDR2 FYNNEI, per germline. The CDR3 region is CASSEEDTTSPLHF. CDR3 DNA sequence: TGTGCCAGCAGTGAGGAGGACACCACCTCACCCCTCCACTTT.